The rows below give T cell receptor beta chains drawn from one sample of a study of T cell repertoires in cytomegalovirus infection. MiXCR, applied by TCRdb to the reads, yields one record per CDR3 protein. The table lists roughly 180,000 distinct CDR3 sequences, roughly 30% of them singletons. Sequencing was performed on PBMCs. The receptors were sampled from a human donor in good health (CMV status not recorded). Some clones in this sample may be carry-over from other donors' samples. The CDR3 runs from the conserved cysteine through the conserved F or W. Each record gives: CDR3 protein, clone size, D gene, J gene, V gene. A D gene is named only where the DNA matches it firmly. Where a row states a size, it is once, few, many or the class of an expanded clone; other rows omit it.

cdr3_aa: CASSTGLNTEAFF
clone_size: -
d_call: -
j_call: TRBJ1-1
v_call: TRBV7-3

cdr3_aa: CSSRSGQNTEAFF
clone_size: -
d_call: -
j_call: TRBJ1-1
v_call: TRBV29-1

cdr3_aa: CASPGGGDRGGQETQYF
clone_size: few
d_call: -
j_call: TRBJ2-5
v_call: TRBV5-4

cdr3_aa: CSVVSSVYGYTF
clone_size: few
d_call: -
j_call: TRBJ1-2
v_call: TRBV29-1

cdr3_aa: CASSSDRGLRSSYEQYF
clone_size: many
d_call: TRBD1
j_call: TRBJ2-7
v_call: TRBV7-2

cdr3_aa: CASLGLNTEAFF
clone_size: -
d_call: -
j_call: TRBJ1-1
v_call: TRBV6-6

cdr3_aa: CSARDATLTDTQYF
clone_size: few
d_call: -
j_call: TRBJ2-3
v_call: TRBV20-1

cdr3_aa: CASSPNAAGVQETQYF
clone_size: -
d_call: -
j_call: TRBJ2-5
v_call: TRBV5-1

cdr3_aa: CASSLSGLLNTEAFF
clone_size: -
d_call: -
j_call: TRBJ1-1
v_call: TRBV12-3/TRBV12-4

cdr3_aa: CASSRLGQGGYNEQFF
clone_size: few
d_call: TRBD1
j_call: TRBJ2-1
v_call: TRBV5-6

cdr3_aa: CASSSGDLSSDTQYF
clone_size: -
d_call: -
j_call: TRBJ2-3
v_call: TRBV12-3/TRBV12-4

cdr3_aa: CSARGTSGGSGNTIYF
clone_size: once
d_call: -
j_call: TRBJ1-3
v_call: TRBV20-1

cdr3_aa: CASSQDTEAFF
clone_size: many
d_call: -
j_call: TRBJ1-1
v_call: TRBV3-1

cdr3_aa: CASSLVWTDLTYEQYF
clone_size: -
d_call: -
j_call: TRBJ2-7
v_call: TRBV11-2

cdr3_aa: CSVSTAPMAEAFF
clone_size: few
d_call: -
j_call: TRBJ1-1
v_call: TRBV29-1

cdr3_aa: CASSPRQTNYGYTF
clone_size: few
d_call: -
j_call: TRBJ1-2
v_call: TRBV14

cdr3_aa: CSVVGRGNIQYF
clone_size: few
d_call: -
j_call: TRBJ2-4
v_call: TRBV29-1

cdr3_aa: CSAKGTGRTYNEQFF
clone_size: -
d_call: TRBD1
j_call: TRBJ2-1
v_call: TRBV20-1

cdr3_aa: CASSSAGETQYF
clone_size: -
d_call: -
j_call: TRBJ2-5
v_call: TRBV6-2/TRBV6-3

cdr3_aa: CASGTPLTANTGELFF
clone_size: many
d_call: -
j_call: TRBJ2-2
v_call: TRBV7-8

cdr3_aa: CASSERGRNPSEAFF
clone_size: -
d_call: -
j_call: TRBJ1-1
v_call: TRBV10-1

cdr3_aa: CASSYAGADTEAFF
clone_size: few
d_call: -
j_call: TRBJ1-1
v_call: TRBV6-5

cdr3_aa: CASAGTDNEQFF
clone_size: few
d_call: -
j_call: TRBJ2-1
v_call: TRBV2

cdr3_aa: CASALSNRAENYGYTF
clone_size: many
d_call: -
j_call: TRBJ1-2
v_call: TRBV7-2

cdr3_aa: CASSYPGGEYNEQFF
clone_size: -
d_call: -
j_call: TRBJ2-1
v_call: TRBV6-2/TRBV6-3

cdr3_aa: CASTPMAGTYNEQFF
clone_size: -
d_call: -
j_call: TRBJ2-1
v_call: TRBV6-4

cdr3_aa: CASSAEGLAKNIQYF
clone_size: -
d_call: -
j_call: TRBJ2-4
v_call: TRBV6-2/TRBV6-3

cdr3_aa: CASSVGIKFTGELFF
clone_size: -
d_call: -
j_call: TRBJ2-2
v_call: TRBV9

cdr3_aa: CATSRETRDYGYTF
clone_size: -
d_call: -
j_call: TRBJ1-2
v_call: TRBV15

cdr3_aa: CASSLWGRDSYEQYF
clone_size: many
d_call: -
j_call: TRBJ2-7
v_call: TRBV7-2

cdr3_aa: CSVVQAADSYEQYF
clone_size: -
d_call: -
j_call: TRBJ2-7
v_call: TRBV29-1

cdr3_aa: CASSSRRGTGGDNEQFF
clone_size: many
d_call: TRBD1
j_call: TRBJ2-1
v_call: TRBV7-2

cdr3_aa: CASSWSGGDQETQYF
clone_size: -
d_call: TRBD2
j_call: TRBJ2-5
v_call: TRBV7-3